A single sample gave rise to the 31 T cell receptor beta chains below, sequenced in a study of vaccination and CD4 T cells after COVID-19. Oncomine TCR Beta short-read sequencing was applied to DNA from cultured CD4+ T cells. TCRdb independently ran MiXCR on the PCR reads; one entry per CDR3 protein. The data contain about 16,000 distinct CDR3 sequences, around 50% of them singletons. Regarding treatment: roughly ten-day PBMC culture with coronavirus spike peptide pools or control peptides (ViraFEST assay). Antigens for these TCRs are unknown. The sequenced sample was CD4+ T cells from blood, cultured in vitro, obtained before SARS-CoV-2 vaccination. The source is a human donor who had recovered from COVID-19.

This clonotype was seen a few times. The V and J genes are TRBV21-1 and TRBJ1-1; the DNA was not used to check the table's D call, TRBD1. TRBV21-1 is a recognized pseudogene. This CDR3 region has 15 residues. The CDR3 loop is CASSKRPEVNTEAFF. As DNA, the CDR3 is TGTGCCAGCAGCAAACGCCCGGAGGTGAACACTGAAGCTTTCTTT.

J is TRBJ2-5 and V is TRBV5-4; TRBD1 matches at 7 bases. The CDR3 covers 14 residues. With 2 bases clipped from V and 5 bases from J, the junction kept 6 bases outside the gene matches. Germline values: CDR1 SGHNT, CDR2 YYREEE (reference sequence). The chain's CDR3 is CASSFSGGWETQYF. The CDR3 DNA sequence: TGTGCCAGCAGCTTTTCAGGGGGTTGGGAGACCCAGTACTTC.

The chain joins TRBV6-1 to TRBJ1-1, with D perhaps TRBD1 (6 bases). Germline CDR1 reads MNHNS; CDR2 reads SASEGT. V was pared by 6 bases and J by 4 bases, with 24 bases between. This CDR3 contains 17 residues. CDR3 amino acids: CASSPIGQGQKFTEAFF. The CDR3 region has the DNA TGTGCCAGCAGCCCCATCGGGCAGGGACAAAAATTCACTGAAGCTTTCTTT.

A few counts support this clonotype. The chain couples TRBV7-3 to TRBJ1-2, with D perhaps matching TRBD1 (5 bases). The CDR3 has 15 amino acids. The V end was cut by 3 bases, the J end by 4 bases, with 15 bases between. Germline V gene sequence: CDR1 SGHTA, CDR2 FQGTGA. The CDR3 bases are TGTGCCAGCAGCTTTTTCACAGGTCCGGGCTATGGCTACACCTTC. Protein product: CASSFFTGPGYGYTF.

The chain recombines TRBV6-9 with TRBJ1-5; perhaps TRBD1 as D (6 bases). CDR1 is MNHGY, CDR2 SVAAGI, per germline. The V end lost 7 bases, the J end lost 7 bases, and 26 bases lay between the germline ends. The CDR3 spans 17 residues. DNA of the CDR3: TGTGCCAGCACCCACCCTCTCAGGGGAGTAAGAATGCAGCCCCAGCATTTT. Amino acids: CASTHPLRGVRMQPQHF.

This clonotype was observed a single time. Here the CDR3 DNA reads TGCAGTGCTAGGTCCGGTGGGACAGCCAGTCGCGAGCAGTACTTC. This encodes CSARSGGTASREQYF. The chain uses TRBV20-1 and TRBJ2-7, with 7 bases aligning to TRBD1. This CDR3 region has 15 residues. Germline V gene sequence: CDR1 DFQATT, CDR2 SNEGSKA (reference sequence). V was pared by 3 bases and J by 6 bases, with 14 bases of the junction left unmatched.

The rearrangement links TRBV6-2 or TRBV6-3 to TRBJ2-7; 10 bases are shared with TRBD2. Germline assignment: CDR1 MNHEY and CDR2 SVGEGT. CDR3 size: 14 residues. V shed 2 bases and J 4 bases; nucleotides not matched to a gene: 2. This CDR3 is CASSYETSGYEQYF. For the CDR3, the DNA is TGTGCCAGCAGTTACGAGACTAGCGGGTACGAGCAGTACTTC.

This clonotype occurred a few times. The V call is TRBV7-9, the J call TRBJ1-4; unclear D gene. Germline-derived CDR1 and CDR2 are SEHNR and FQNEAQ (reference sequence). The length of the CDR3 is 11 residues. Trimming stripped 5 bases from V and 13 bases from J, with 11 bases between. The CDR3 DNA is TGTGCCAGCAGCCAGGCCGACATACTGTTTTTT. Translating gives CASSQADILFF. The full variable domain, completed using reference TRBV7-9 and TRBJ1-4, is DTGVSQNPRHKITKRGQNVTFRCDPISEHNRLYWYRQTLGQGPEFLTYFQNEAQLEKSRLLSDRFSAERPKGSFSTLEIQRTEQGDSAMYLCASSQADILFFGSGTQLSVL.

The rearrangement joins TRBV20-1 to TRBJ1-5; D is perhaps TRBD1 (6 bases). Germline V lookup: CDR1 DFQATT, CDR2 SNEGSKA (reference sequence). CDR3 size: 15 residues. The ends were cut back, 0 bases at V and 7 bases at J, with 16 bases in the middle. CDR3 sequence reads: CSAREIGGGGQPQHF. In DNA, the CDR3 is TGCAGTGCTAGAGAGATCGGCGGGGGCGGGCAGCCCCAGCATTTT.

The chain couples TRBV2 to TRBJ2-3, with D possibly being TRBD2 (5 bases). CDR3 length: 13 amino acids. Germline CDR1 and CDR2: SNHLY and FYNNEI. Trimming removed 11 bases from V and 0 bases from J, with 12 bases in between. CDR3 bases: TGTGCCGGCCGGCGGGTTAGCACAGATACGCAGTATTTT. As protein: CAGRRVSTDTQYF. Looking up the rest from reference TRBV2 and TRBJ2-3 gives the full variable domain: EPEVTQTPSHQVTQMGQEVILRCVPISNHLYFYWYRQILGQKVEFLVSFYNNEISEKSEIFDDQFSVERPDGSNFTLKIRSTKLEDSAMYFCAGRRVSTDTQYFGPGTRLTVL.

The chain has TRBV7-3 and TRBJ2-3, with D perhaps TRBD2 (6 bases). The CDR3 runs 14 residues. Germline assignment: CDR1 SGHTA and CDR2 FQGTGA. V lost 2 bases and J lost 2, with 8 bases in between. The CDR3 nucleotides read TGTGCCAGCAGCTTAGGGGGGTTCACAGATACGCAGTATTTT. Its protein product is CASSLGGFTDTQYF.

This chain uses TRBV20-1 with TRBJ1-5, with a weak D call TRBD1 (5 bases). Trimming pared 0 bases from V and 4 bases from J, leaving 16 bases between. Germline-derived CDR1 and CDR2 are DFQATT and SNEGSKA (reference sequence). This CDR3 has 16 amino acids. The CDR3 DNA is TGCAGTGCTAGAGAGGCCGGGGGGTTTGGAAATCAGCCCCAGCATTTT. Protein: CSAREAGGFGNQPQHF.

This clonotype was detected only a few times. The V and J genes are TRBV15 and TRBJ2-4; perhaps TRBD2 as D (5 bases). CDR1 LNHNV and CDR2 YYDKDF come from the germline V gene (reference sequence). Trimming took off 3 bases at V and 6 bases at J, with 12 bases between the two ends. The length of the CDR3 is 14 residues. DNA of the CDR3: TGTGCCACCAGCAGCCCCTTGGAGGTAAACATTCAGTACTTC. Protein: CATSSPLEVNIQYF.

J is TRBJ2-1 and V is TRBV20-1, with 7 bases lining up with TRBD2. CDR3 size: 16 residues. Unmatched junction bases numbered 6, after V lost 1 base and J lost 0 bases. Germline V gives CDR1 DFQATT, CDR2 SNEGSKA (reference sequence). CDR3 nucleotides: TGCAGTGCTAGAGTTCTGGGAGGGAGCTCCTACAATGAGCAGTTCTTC. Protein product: CSARVLGGSSYNEQFF.

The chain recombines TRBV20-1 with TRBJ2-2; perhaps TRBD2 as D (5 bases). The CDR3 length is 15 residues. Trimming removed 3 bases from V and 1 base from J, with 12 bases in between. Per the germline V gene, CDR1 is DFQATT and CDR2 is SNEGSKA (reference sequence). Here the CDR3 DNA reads TGCAGTGCTAGGAGTCCCCGGGAGAACACCGGGGAGCTGTTTTTT. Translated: CSARSPRENTGELFF.

The CDR3 loop is CASSPTSDEQYF. The CDR3 DNA sequence: TGTGCCAGCTCCCCGACTAGCGACGAGCAGTACTTC. The V gene is TRBV18, the J gene TRBJ2-7; 8 bases agree with TRBD2. CDR1 is KGHSH, CDR2 LQKENI, per germline. The CDR3 consists of 12 residues. V lost 6 bases and J lost 5; bases outside the gene matches: 3.

CDR3 nucleotides: TGTGCCAGCAGAGCCAACTGGGGGGACAATAACTACGAGCAGTACTTC. Protein sequence: CASRANWGDNNYEQYF. This chain joins TRBV2 and TRBJ2-7, with D perhaps TRBD1 or TRBD2 (6 bases each). V shed 6 bases and J shed 3 bases, with 21 bases lying between them. The CDR3 spans 16 residues. Germline V CDR1 and CDR2: SNHLY, FYNNEI.

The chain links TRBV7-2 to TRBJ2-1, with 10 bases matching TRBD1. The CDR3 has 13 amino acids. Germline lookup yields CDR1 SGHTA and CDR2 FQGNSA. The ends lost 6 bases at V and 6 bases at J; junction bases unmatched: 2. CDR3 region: CASRRQGANEQFF. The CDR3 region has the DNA TGTGCCAGCAGAAGACAGGGGGCCAATGAGCAGTTCTTC.

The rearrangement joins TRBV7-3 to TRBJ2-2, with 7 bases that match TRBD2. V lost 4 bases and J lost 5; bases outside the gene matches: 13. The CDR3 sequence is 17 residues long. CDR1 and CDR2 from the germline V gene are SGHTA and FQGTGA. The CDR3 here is CASSSQTSFALTGELFF. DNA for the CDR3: TGTGCCAGCAGCTCGCAGACTAGCTTTGCTCTAACCGGGGAGCTGTTTTTT.

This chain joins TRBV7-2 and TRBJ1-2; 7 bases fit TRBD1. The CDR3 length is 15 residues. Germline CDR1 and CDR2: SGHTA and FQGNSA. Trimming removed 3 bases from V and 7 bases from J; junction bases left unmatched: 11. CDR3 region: CASSFREGARFGYTF. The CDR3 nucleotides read TGTGCCAGCAGCTTCCGGGAGGGGGCGCGTTTTGGCTACACCTTC.

CDR3 nucleotides: TGTGCCAGCAGCTTAAACCAGGGGGCAACAGAGACCCAGTACTTC. Amino acid sequence: CASSLNQGATETQYF. The chain employs TRBV7-6 and TRBJ2-5; TRBD1 matches 8 bases. CDR1 and CDR2 from the germline V gene are SGHVS and FNYEAQ. The CDR3 length is 15 residues. Losses at the gene ends were 2 bases for V and 4 bases for J; bases not matched to a gene: 6.

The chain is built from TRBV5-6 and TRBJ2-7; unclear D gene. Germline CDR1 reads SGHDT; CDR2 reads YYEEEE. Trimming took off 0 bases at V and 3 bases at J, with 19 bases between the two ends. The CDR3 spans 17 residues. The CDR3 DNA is TGTGCCAGCAGCTTGGCCTTGGGGTTTACTGGTTTCTACGAGCAGTACTTC. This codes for CASSLALGFTGFYEQYF.

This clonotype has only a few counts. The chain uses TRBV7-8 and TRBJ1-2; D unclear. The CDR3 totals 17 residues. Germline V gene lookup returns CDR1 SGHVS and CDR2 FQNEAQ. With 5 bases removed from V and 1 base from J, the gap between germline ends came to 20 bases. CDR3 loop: CASSPSATVDLNYGYTF. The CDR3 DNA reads TGTGCCAGCAGCCCGTCGGCTACCGTGGACCTTAACTATGGCTACACCTTC.

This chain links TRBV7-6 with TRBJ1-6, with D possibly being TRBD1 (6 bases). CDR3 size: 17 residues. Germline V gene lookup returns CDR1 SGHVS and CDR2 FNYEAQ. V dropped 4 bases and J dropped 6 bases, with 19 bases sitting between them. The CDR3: CASSSSPTGMSNSPLHF. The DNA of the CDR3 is TGTGCCAGCAGCTCTTCCCCTACAGGGATGAGTAATTCACCCCTCCACTTT.

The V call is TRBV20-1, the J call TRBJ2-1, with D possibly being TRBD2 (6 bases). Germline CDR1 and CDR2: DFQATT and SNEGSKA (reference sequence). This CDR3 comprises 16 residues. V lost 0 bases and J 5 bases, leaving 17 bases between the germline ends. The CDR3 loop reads CSARDLSDSGDNEQFF. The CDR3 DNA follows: TGCAGTGCTAGAGATCTTTCAGATAGCGGAGACAATGAGCAGTTCTTC.

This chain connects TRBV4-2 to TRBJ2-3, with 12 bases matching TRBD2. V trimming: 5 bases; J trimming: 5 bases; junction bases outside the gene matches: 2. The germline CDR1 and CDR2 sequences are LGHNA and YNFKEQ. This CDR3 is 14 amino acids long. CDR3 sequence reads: CASSLGLAGDTQYF. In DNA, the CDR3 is TGTGCCAGCAGCTTGGGACTAGCGGGAGATACGCAGTATTTT.

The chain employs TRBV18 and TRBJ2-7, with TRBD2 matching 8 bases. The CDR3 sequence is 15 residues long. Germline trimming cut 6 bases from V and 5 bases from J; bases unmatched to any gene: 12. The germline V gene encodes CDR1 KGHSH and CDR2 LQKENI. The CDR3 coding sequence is TGTGCCAGCTCGCCGTCTAGCGGGTCAGGAAACGAGCAGTACTTC. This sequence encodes CASSPSSGSGNEQYF.

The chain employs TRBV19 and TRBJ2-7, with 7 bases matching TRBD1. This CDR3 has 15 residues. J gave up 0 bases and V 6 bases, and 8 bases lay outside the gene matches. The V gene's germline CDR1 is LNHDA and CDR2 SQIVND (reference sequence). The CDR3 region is CASSLSGTASYEQYF. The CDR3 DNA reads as TGTGCCAGTAGCTTGTCCGGGACAGCCTCCTACGAGCAGTACTTC. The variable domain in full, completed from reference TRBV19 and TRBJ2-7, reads DGGITQSPKYLFRKEGQNVTLSCEQNLNHDAMYWYRQDPGQGLRLIYYSQIVNDFQKGDIAEGYSVSREKKESFPLTVTSAQKNPTAFYLCASSLSGTASYEQYFGPGTRLTVT.

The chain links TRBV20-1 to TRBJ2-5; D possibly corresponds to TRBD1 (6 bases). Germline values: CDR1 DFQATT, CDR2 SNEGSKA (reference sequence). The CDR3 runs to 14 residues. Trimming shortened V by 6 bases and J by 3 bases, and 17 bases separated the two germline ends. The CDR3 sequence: CSALRLQGEETQYF. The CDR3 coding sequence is TGCAGTGCCCTGCGGCTACAGGGCGAAGAGACCCAGTACTTC.

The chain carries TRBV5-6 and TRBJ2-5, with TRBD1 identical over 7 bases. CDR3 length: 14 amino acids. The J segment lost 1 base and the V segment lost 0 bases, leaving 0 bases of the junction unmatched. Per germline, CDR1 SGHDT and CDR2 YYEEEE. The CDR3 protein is CASSLGQGQETQYF. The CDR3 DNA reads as TGTGCCAGCAGCTTGGGACAGGGCCAAGAGACCCAGTACTTC.

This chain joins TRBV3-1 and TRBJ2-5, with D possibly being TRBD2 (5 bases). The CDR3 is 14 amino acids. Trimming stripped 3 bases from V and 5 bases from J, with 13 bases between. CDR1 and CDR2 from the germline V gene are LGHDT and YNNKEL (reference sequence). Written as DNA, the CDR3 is TGTGCCAGCAGCCAGCGGAGGTTAGGGGAGACCCAGTACTTC. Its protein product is CASSQRRLGETQYF.